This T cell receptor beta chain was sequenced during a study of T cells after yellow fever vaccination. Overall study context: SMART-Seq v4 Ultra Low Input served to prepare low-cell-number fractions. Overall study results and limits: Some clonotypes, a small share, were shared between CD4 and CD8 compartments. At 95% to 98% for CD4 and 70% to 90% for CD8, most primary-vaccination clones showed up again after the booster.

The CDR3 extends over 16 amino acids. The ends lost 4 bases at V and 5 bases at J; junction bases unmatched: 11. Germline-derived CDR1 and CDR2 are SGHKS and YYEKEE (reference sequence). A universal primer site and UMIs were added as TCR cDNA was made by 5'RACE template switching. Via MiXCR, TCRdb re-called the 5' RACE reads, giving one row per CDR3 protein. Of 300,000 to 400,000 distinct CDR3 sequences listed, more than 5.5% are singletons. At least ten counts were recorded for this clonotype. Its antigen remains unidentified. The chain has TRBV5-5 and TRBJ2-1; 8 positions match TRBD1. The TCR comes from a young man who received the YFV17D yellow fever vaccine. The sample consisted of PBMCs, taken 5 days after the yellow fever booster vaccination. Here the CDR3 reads CASSPTGQGVNNEQFF. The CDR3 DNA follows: TGTGCCAGCAGCCCGACCGGACAGGGTGTTAACAATGAGCAGTTCTTC.